The rows below give T cell receptor beta chains drawn from one sample of a study of T cell changes during pregnancy in multiple sclerosis. Clones were read by immunoSEQ multiplex PCR, and TCRdb kept only the in-frame ones, dropping some. The table includes around 57,000 clones, about nine tenths detected once. Sequences were derived from peripheral blood, sampled in the third trimester of pregnancy. The origin of the receptors is a female donor in good health, enrolled as a control in a pregnancy study. Each CDR3 is given with its conserved first and last residue. A D gene is named only where the DNA matches it firmly. Clone size, where shown, is once, few, many, or a class for clones that have expanded.

V	J	D	size	CDR3	DNA
TRBV29-1	TRBJ1-2	NA	NA	CSVADRQSNYGYTF	TGCAGCGTAGCTGACCGACAATCTAACTATGGCTACACCTTC
TRBV5-4	TRBJ1-1	TRBD1	NA	CASSSLRTGGNTEAFF	TGTGCCAGCAGCTCCCTACGGACAGGGGGGAACACTGAAGCTTTCTTT
TRBV7-7	TRBJ2-2	TRBD2	NA	CASSLRTSGQNTGELFF	TGTGCTAGCAGCTTGAGGACTAGCGGGCAAAACACCGGGGAGCTGTTTTTT
TRBV9	TRBJ2-2	TRBD1	once	CASSAGQGGWTGELFF	TGTGCCAGCAGCGCCGGACAGGGGGGATGGACCGGGGAGCTGTTTTTT
TRBV4-2	TRBJ2-5	TRBD1	few	CASSRLQGDQETQYF	TGTGCCAGCAGCCGGTTACAGGGGGATCAAGAGACCCAGTACTTC
TRBV7-9	TRBJ1-1	TRBD1	NA	CASSDPIRQGGTEAFF	TGTGCCAGCAGCGACCCTATCCGACAGGGGGGGACTGAAGCTTTCTTT
TRBV11-3	TRBJ2-7	NA	NA	CASSTRLGSYEQYF	TGTGCCAGCAGCACCAGACTAGGGTCCTACGAGCAGTACTTC
TRBV6-6	TRBJ1-4	NA	NA	CASSPPQRTNEKLFF	TGTGCCAGCAGCCCTCCCCAGAGGACTAATGAAAAACTGTTTTTT
TRBV4-1	TRBJ2-1	NA	NA	CASSPTEHEQFF	TGCGCCAGCAGCCCCACAGAACATGAGCAGTTCTTC
TRBV6-5	TRBJ1-2	NA	NA	CASSPPGSLGYTF	TGTGCCAGCAGCCCCCCCGGGTCGTTAGGCTACACCTTC
TRBV28	TRBJ1-2	NA	NA	CASSFLIRGSYGYTF	TGTGCCAGCAGTTTTTTAATCCGGGGGAGCTATGGCTACACCTTC
TRBV20-1	TRBJ2-1	NA	NA	CSASGYNEQFF	TGCAGTGCTAGCGGCTACAATGAGCAGTTCTTC
TRBV11-1	TRBJ2-7	NA	NA	CASSRRGIYEQYF	TGTGCCAGCAGCCGGAGGGGAATCTACGAGCAGTACTTC
TRBV28	TRBJ2-2	NA	NA	CASKGRTGELFF	TGTGCCAGCAAGGGGAGGACCGGGGAGCTGTTTTTT
TRBV6-4	TRBJ2-1	NA	NA	CASSDSGNGEQFF	TGTGCCAGCAGTGACTCCGGGAATGGTGAGCAGTTCTTC
TRBV19	TRBJ1-2	NA	NA	CASSPAPPDYGYTF	TGTGCCAGTAGTCCCGCTCCCCCGGACTATGGCTACACCTTC
TRBV30	TRBJ1-2	NA	NA	CAWSLGGIYGYTF	TGTGCCTGGAGTCTCGGGGGAATCTATGGCTACACCTTC
TRBV18	TRBJ1-3	TRBD1	NA	CASSPLDRGNLNTIYF	TGTGCCAGCTCACCCCTAGACAGGGGAAATCTAAACACCATATATTTT
TRBV28	TRBJ1-1	TRBD1	NA	CASISGQGLAEAFF	TGTGCCAGCATCTCGGGACAGGGGCTAGCTGAAGCTTTCTTT
TRBV5-1	TRBJ2-3	TRBD2	NA	CASSLVGLAGEAQYF	TGCGCCAGCAGCTTGGTTGGACTAGCGGGAGAGGCGCAGTATTTT
TRBV18	TRBJ2-3	TRBD1	NA	CASSIGTDHTDTQYF	TGTGCCAGCTCAATCGGGACAGATCACACAGATACGCAGTATTTT
TRBV5-1	TRBJ1-1	NA	NA	CASSLRPTGQNTEAFF	TGCGCCAGCAGCTTACGTCCGACAGGCCAGAACACTGAAGCTTTCTTT
TRBV11-3	TRBJ2-1	NA	NA	CASSLSSPGIDNEQFF	TGTGCCAGCAGCTTATCGTCGCCAGGGATAGACAATGAGCAGTTCTTC
TRBV5-1	TRBJ1-1	NA	NA	CASTLRGTEAFF	TGCGCCAGCACCCTCAGGGGCACTGAAGCTTTCTTT
TRBV27	TRBJ2-3	NA	NA	CASSRDLSGTDTQYF	TGTGCCAGCAGCCGGGACTTGTCGGGCACAGATACGCAGTATTTT
TRBV23-1	TRBJ2-7	TRBD1	NA	CASSLRDRGWYEQYF	TGCGCCAGCAGCTTAAGAGACAGGGGCTGGTACGAGCAGTACTTC
TRBV13	TRBJ1-2	TRBD1	NA	CASSHRRGGAGYTF	TGTGCCAGCAGCCACCGGAGAGGGGGCGCGGGCTACACCTTC
TRBV4-1	TRBJ2-3	TRBD2	NA	CASSQGLAETDTQYF	TGCGCCAGCAGCCAAGGACTAGCGGAAACAGATACGCAGTATTTT
TRBV10-2	TRBJ2-3	NA	NA	CASRQGQTITDTQYF	TGCGCCAGCAGACAGGGTCAGACCATCACAGATACGCAGTATTTT
TRBV2	TRBJ2-4	NA	NA	CASSGVAGKNIQYF	TGTGCCAGCAGTGGGGTTGCGGGAAAAAACATTCAGTACTTC
TRBV6-4	TRBJ2-1	TRBD2	NA	CASSDSQRDHNEQFF	TGTGCCAGCAGTGACTCTCAGCGGGACCACAATGAGCAGTTCTTC
TRBV5-1	TRBJ1-2	NA	once	CASSWNRDEGYTF	TGCGCCAGCAGCTGGAACAGGGACGAGGGCTACACCTTC
TRBV6-1	TRBJ2-7	TRBD1	NA	CASSVGDRGFEQYF	TGTGCCAGCAGTGTAGGGGACAGGGGCTTCGAGCAGTACTTC
TRBV9	TRBJ2-3	TRBD2	once	CASSVASGGDTQYF	TGTGCCAGCAGCGTAGCTAGCGGGGGAGATACGCAGTATTTT
TRBV9	TRBJ1-4	NA	NA	CASSAGSTTNEKLFF	TGTGCCAGCAGCGCCGGGTCGACAACTAATGAAAAACTGTTTTTT
TRBV5-6	TRBJ2-2	NA	NA	CASSPQGTGELFF	TGTGCCAGCAGCCCACAGGGCACCGGGGAGCTGTTTTTT
TRBV25-1	TRBJ1-6	NA	few	CASSESMGGRGSPLHF	TGTGCCAGCAGTGAATCGATGGGTGGGAGGGGATCACCCCTCCACTTT
TRBV5-1	TRBJ1-5	TRBD1	NA	CASSLEGTGDQPQHF	TGCGCCAGCAGCTTGGAAGGGACAGGGGATCAGCCCCAGCATTTT
TRBV6-5	TRBJ2-7	NA	NA	CASYFVAEYF	TGTGCCAGCTACTTCGTAGCGGAGTACTTC
TRBV29-1	TRBJ1-4	TRBD1	NA	CSVEDRQGGEKLFF	TGCAGCGTTGAAGATCGACAGGGCGGTGAAAAACTGTTTTTT
TRBV5-1	TRBJ2-2	NA	NA	CASSLRTDAGELFF	TGCGCCAGCAGCTTGCGAACAGACGCCGGGGAGCTGTTTTTT
TRBV5-5	TRBJ1-5	TRBD1	few	CASSSNTGGNQPQHF	TGTGCCAGCAGCTCTAATACAGGGGGCAATCAGCCCCAGCATTTT
TRBV28	TRBJ2-1	TRBD2	NA	CASSETLVGLAGKNEQFF	TGTGCCAGCAGTGAAACCCTCGTGGGACTAGCGGGAAAAAATGAGCAGTTCTTC
TRBV5-5	TRBJ2-7	TRBD1	NA	CASSLVGTGDYEQYF	TGTGCCAGCAGCTTGGTCGGGACAGGGGACTACGAGCAGTACTTC
TRBV27	TRBJ1-1	TRBD1	NA	CASREGAYTEAFF	TGTGCCAGCAGGGAGGGGGCATACACTGAAGCTTTCTTT
TRBV28	TRBJ2-5	NA	NA	CASRSGTGKETQYF	TGTGCCAGCAGATCGGGCACGGGAAAAGAGACCCAGTACTTC
TRBV19	TRBJ1-2	NA	once	CASSISDGNYGYTF	TGTGCCAGTAGTATCTCAGACGGGAACTATGGCTACACCTTC
TRBV19	TRBJ1-5	NA	NA	CASSFPGLNQPQHF	TGTGCCAGTAGTTTTCCGGGACTTAATCAGCCCCAGCATTTT
TRBV10-3	TRBJ1-2	NA	once	CAISESGGVGYGYTF	TGTGCCATCAGTGAGTCCGGGGGGGTCGGCTATGGCTACACCTTC
TRBV6-4	TRBJ2-3	NA	NA	CASSQGEQDTQYF	TGTGCCAGCAGTCAAGGGGAACAAGATACGCAGTATTTT